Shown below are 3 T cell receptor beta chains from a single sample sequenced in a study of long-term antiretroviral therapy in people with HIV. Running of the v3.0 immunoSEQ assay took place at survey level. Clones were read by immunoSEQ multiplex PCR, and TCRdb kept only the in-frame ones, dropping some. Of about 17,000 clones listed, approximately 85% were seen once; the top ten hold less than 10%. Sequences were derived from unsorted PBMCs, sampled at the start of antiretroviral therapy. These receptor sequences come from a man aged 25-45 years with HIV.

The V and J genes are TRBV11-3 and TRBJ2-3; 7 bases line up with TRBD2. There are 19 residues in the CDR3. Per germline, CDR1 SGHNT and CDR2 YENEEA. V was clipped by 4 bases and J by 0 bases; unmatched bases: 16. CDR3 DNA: TGTGCCAGCAGCTCCGGGGGGAGGGCGGGAGTTGCTAGCACAGATACGCAGTATTTT. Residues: CASSSGGRAGVASTDTQYF. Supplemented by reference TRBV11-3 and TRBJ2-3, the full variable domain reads EAGVVQSPRYKIIEKKQPVAFWCNPISGHNTLYWYLQNLGQGPELLIRYENEEAVDDSQLPKDRFSAERLKGVDSTLKIQPAELGDSAVYLCASSSGGRAGVASTDTQYFGPGTRLTVL.

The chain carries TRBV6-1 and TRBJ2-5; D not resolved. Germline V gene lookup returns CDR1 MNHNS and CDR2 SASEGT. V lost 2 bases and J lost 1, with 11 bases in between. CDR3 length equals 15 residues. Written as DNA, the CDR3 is TGTGCCAGCAGTGAAAATGCAGGACGCCAAGAGACCCAGTACTTC. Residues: CASSENAGRQETQYF.

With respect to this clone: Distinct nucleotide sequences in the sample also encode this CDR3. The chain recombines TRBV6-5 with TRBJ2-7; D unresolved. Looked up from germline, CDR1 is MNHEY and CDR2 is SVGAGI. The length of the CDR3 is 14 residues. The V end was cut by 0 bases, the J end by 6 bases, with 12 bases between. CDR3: CASSYSAGPLEQYF. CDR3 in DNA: TGTGCCAGCAGTTACTCGGCAGGTCCCCTCGAGCAGTACTTC.